The 14 T cell receptor beta chains in this list originate from one sample, sequenced in a study of T cells expressing NK-cell markers. After re-calling the 5' RACE reads, TCRdb lists one entry per CDR3 protein, DNA absent. In all, the sample yields about 260,000 distinct CDR3 sequences. Input material: blood T cells: a sorted CD56 or NKG2C T cell subset, CD4+ or CD8+ T cells, or bulk PBMC T cells (not recorded which). These receptor sequences come from a woman between 18 and 75 years old in good health.

V gene TRBV23-1 combines with J gene TRBJ1-5; lacking DNA, the TRBD1 call made by TCRdb goes unchecked. TRBV23-1 is annotated as an ORF whose role is uncertain. The CDR3 is 16 residues long. The CDR3 loop is CASIFLGQGGNQPQHF.

J is TRBJ1-1 and V is TRBV29-1; without DNA, the TCRdb call of TRBD1 cannot be checked. The CDR3 loop spans 13 amino acids. Germline CDR1 is SQVTM and CDR2 is ANQGSEA. The chain's CDR3 is CSAGFLDRNQAFF.

The gene calls are TRBV12-3 or TRBV12-4 and TRBJ1-3. The CDR3 runs 15 residues. CDR3 region: CASTLPRRSGNTIYF.

The chain is built from TRBV3-1 and TRBJ1-2; TCRdb's assignment of TRBD1 cannot be checked, as there is no DNA. Germline values: CDR1 LGHDT, CDR2 YNNKEL (reference sequence). The CDR3 runs to 14 residues. CDR3 region: CASSHTGGDYGYTF.

The genes are TRBV14 and TRBJ1-4; TCRdb proposes TRBD1, but this gene call is untestable without DNA. CDR3 length equals 15 residues. CDR1 and CDR2 from the germline V gene are SGHDN and FVKESK. CDR3 region: CASSPLRTGIGKLFF.

V gene TRBV11-2 combines with J gene TRBJ2-1; TCRdb reports TRBD2, a call that lacks DNA to check it against. CDR1 and CDR2 (germline): SGHAT, FQNNGV. The CDR3 sequence is 15 residues long. The CDR3 loop is CASSFLSGSYNEQFF.

The chain has TRBV3-1 and TRBJ2-1; lacking DNA, the TRBD2 call made by TCRdb goes unchecked. The CDR3 sequence is 16 residues long. Germline V gene sequence: CDR1 LGHDT, CDR2 YNNKEL (reference sequence). This CDR3 reads CASSQDRLAGYNEQFF.

The rearrangement joins TRBV6-5 to TRBJ2-7; the TCRdb D gene call, TRBD2, has no DNA to confirm it. In germline, CDR1 is MNHEY, CDR2 SVGAGI. The CDR3 has 16 amino acids. The CDR3 loop reads CASSYSRREWSYEQYF.

The gene calls are TRBV7-6 and TRBJ2-4; lacking DNA, the TRBD1 call made by TCRdb goes unchecked. CDR1 SGHVS and CDR2 FNYEAQ come from the germline V gene. The CDR3 is 19 amino acids. The CDR3 spells CASSLNPRVRGDAKNIQYF.

The chain uses TRBV4-1 and TRBJ1-2. The germline gives CDR1 MGHRA, CDR2 YSYEKL. The length of the CDR3 is 16 residues. The CDR3 here is CASSQPSAGRGKGYTF.

CDR3 amino acids: CASSSGGPSYNEQFF. The chain uses TRBV7-2 and TRBJ2-1; TCRdb gives TRBD1 as the D gene, but with no DNA this cannot be confirmed. In germline, CDR1 is SGHTA, CDR2 FQGNSA. The CDR3 consists of 15 residues.

The chain joins TRBV20-1 to TRBJ2-5; the D call from TCRdb, TRBD2, cannot be confirmed without DNA. Looked up from germline, CDR1 is DFQATT and CDR2 is SNEGSKA (reference sequence). The CDR3 has 14 amino acids. The CDR3 loop is CSASVLSHPETQYF.

By frequency, this clonotype is medium-sized (0.01 to 0.1%). V and J are TRBV6-1 and TRBJ2-3; the TRBD2 assignment by TCRdb is unverifiable without DNA. Germline CDR1 MNHNS, CDR2 SASEGT. This CDR3 has 16 residues. CDR3 sequence: CASSEEAGGPADTQYF.

V is TRBV6-2 or TRBV6-3 and J is TRBJ2-1. Germline CDR1 is MNHEY and CDR2 is SVGEGT. The CDR3 has 14 amino acids. CDR3: CASIDHSSYNEQFF.